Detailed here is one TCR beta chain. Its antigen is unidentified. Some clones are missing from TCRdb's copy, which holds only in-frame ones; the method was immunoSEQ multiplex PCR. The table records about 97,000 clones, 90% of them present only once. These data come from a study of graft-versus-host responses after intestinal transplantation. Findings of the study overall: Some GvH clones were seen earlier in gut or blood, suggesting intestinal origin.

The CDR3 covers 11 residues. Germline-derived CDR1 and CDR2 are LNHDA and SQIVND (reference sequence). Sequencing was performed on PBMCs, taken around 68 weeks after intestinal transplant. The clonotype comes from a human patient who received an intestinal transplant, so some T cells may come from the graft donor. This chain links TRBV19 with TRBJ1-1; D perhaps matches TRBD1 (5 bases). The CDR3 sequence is CPDTLNTEAFF. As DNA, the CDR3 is TGTCCGGACACCTTGAACACTGAAGCTTTCTTT.